This entry lists 7 T cell receptor beta chains sequenced from one sample in a study of CD8 T cells in ankylosing spondylitis. TCRdb reanalysed the 5' RACE reads using MiXCR and keeps one entry per CDR3 protein. The table records 150,000 to 200,000 distinct CDR3 sequences, under 35% of them present only once. Sequenced: synovial fluid, either unsorted or a sorted T cell fraction (not recorded which). These receptors originate from a male donor with ankylosing spondylitis.

This clonotype was counted only a few times. CDR3 loop: CASSLGTSGEETQYF. The CDR3 DNA reads as TGTGCCAGCAGCTTAGGGACATCGGGGGAAGAGACCCAGTACTTC. V and J are TRBV7-3 and TRBJ2-5; tentatively, D is TRBD1 or TRBD2 (6 bases each). Germline V gene sequence: CDR1 SGHTA, CDR2 FQGTGA. The CDR3 contains 15 residues. V was clipped by 2 bases and J by 3 bases, with 13 bases between them.

The chain joins TRBV20-1 to TRBJ1-2; TRBD1 aligns across 12 bases. Germline V gene sequence: CDR1 DFQATT, CDR2 SNEGSKA (reference sequence). The CDR3 runs 15 residues. The junction had 4 bases not matched to a gene; V was cut back by 1 base and J by 4 bases. CDR3 sequence reads: CSARVGTGGSYGYTF. The CDR3 nucleotides are TGCAGTGCTAGAGTAGGGACAGGGGGCAGCTATGGCTACACCTTC.

This clonotype was seen a handful of times. The rearrangement joins TRBV9 to TRBJ1-2; TRBD1 agrees at 8 bases. Germline V gene sequence: CDR1 SGDLS, CDR2 YYNGEE. The CDR3 has 17 residues. Trimming took 3 bases from V and 2 from J; bases not matched to a gene: 12. CDR3 bases: TGTGCCAGCAGCGCCCCGGACAGGGCGGGATTAAACTATGGCTACACCTTC. This translates into CASSAPDRAGLNYGYTF.

The table lists this clonotype with many counts. V gene TRBV4-1 combines with J gene TRBJ1-5; D ambiguous. This CDR3 is built from 15 residues. The germline V and J ends were trimmed by 5 bases and 6 bases, with 17 bases remaining between them. Germline loops: CDR1 MGHRA, CDR2 YSYEKL. The CDR3 nucleotides read TGCGCCAGCAGCTACTACCGAATTGAGGGTCAGCCCCAGCATTTT. Residues: CASSYYRIEGQPQHF.

This chain uses TRBV29-1 with TRBJ2-2; 9 nucleotides match TRBD2. Germline trimming cut 1 base from V and 4 bases from J; bases unmatched to any gene: 10. The CDR3 totals 17 residues. Germline V lookup: CDR1 SQVTM, CDR2 ANQGSEA. CDR3 coding DNA: TGCAGCGTTGAAGGGACTACAGCGGGGGGCCGCACCGGGGAGCTGTTTTTT. Encoded protein: CSVEGTTAGGRTGELFF.

This clonotype was seen a few times. The rearrangement uses TRBV7-9 and TRBJ1-5, with D perhaps TRBD1 (5 bases). The germline V gene encodes CDR1 SEHNR and CDR2 FQNEAQ (reference sequence). Trimming took 5 bases from V and 5 from J, leaving 13 bases between them. CDR3 length: 14 amino acids. The CDR3 DNA reads TGTGCCAGCAGCCGGGACGGTCCCGATCAGCCCCAGCATTTT. Translating gives CASSRDGPDQPQHF. The full variable domain, in which reference TRBV7-9 and TRBJ1-5 provide the parts outside the CDR3, is DTGVSQNPRHKITKRGQNVTFRCDPISEHNRLYWYRQTLGQGPEFLTYFQNEAQLEKSRLLSDRFSAERPKGSFSTLEIQRTEQGDSAMYLCASSRDGPDQPQHFGDGTRLSIL.

This clonotype occurred once. The rearrangement joins TRBV3-1 to TRBJ2-1, with D unresolved. The CDR3 sequence is 13 residues long. Germline V gene sequence: CDR1 LGHDT, CDR2 YNNKEL (reference sequence). V was trimmed by 0 bases and J by 8 bases, leaving 8 bases between them. The CDR3 nucleotides are TGTGCCAGCAGCCAAGAATGGGGTGATGAGCAGTTCTTC. Its translation is CASSQEWGDEQFF.